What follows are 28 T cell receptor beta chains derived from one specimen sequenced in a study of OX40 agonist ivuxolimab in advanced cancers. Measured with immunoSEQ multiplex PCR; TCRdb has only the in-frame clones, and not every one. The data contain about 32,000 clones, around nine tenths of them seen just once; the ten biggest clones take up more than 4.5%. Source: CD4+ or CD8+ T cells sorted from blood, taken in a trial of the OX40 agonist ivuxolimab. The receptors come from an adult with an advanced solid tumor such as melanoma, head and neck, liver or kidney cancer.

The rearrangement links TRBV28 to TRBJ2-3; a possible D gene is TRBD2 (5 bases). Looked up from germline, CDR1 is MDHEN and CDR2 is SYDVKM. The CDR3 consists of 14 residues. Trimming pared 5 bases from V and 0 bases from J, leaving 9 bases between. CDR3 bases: TGTGCCAGCAGTCTTACGGGGAGCACAGATACGCAGTATTTT. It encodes CASSLTGSTDTQYF.

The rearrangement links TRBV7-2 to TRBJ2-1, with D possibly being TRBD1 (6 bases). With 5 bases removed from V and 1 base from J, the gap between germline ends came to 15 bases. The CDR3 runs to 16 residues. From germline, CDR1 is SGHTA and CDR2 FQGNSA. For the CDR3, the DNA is TGTGCCAGCAGCATCCTACAGGGTAAGTCCTACAATGAGCAGTTCTTC. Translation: CASSILQGKSYNEQFF.

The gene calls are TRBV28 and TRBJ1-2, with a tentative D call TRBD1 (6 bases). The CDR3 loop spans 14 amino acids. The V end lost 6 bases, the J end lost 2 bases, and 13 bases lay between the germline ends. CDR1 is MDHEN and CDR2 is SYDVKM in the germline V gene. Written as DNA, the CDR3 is TGTGCCAGCAGCTTTTTAACAGGGAACTATGGCTACACCTTC. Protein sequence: CASSFLTGNYGYTF.

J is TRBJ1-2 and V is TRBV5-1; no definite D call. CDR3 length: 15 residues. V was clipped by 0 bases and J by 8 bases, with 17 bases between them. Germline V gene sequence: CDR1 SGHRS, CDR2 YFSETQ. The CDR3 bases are TGCGCCAGCAGCTTGGAATCTGGCCCTAGTGGGGGCTACACCTTC. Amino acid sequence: CASSLESGPSGGYTF.

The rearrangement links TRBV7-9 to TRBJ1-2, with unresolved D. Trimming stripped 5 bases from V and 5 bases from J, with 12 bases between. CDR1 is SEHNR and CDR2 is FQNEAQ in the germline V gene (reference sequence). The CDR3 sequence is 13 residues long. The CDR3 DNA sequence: TGTGCCAGCAGCCCAGAAGGGTATTATGGCTACACCTTC. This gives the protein CASSPEGYYGYTF.

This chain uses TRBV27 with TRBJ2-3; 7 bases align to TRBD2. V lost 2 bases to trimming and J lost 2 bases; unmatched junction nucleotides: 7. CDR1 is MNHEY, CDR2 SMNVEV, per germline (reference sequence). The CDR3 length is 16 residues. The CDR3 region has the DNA TGTGCCAGCAGTTTACTGGGTACTAGCGACACAGATACGCAGTATTTT. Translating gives CASSLLGTSDTDTQYF.

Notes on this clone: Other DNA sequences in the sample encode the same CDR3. The CDR3 here is CASSEAAWEGAVLETQYF. The CDR3 DNA sequence: TGTGCCAGCAGTGAAGCCGCCTGGGAGGGGGCGGTATTGGAGACCCAGTACTTC. The chain links TRBV25-1 to TRBJ2-5, with D tentatively TRBD1 or TRBD2 (7 bases each). The germline V gene encodes CDR1 MGHDK and CDR2 SYGVNS. With 2 bases removed from V and 5 bases from J, the gap between germline ends came to 24 bases. The CDR3 runs to 18 residues.

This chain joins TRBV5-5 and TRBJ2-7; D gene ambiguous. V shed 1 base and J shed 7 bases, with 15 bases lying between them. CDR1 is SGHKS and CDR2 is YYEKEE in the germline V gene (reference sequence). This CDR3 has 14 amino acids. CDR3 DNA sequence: TGTGCCAGCAGCTTGAAGGACGGAGTAAGGGAGCAGTACGTC. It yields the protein CASSLKDGVREQYV.

CDR3 protein: CASSHGTSGGNEQFF. CDR3 DNA sequence: TGCGCCAGCAGCCACGGGACTAGCGGGGGGAATGAGCAGTTCTTC. The V call is TRBV4-1, the J call TRBJ2-1, with 15 nucleotides matching TRBD2. The ends lost 3 bases at V and 7 bases at J; junction bases unmatched: 1. This CDR3 is built from 15 residues. CDR1 is MGHRA, CDR2 YSYEKL, per germline.

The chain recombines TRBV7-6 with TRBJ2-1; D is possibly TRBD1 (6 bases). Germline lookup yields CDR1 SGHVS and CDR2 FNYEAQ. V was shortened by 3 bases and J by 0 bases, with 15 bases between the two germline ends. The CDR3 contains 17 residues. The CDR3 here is CASSLFPQGGSYNEQFF. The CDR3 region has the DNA TGTGCCAGCAGCTTGTTCCCCCAAGGGGGCTCCTACAATGAGCAGTTCTTC.

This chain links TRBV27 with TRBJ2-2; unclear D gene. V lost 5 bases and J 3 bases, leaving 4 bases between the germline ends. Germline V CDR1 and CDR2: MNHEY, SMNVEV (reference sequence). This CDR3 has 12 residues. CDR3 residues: CASSPHTGELFF. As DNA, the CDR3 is TGTGCCAGCAGTCCCCACACCGGGGAGCTGTTTTTT.

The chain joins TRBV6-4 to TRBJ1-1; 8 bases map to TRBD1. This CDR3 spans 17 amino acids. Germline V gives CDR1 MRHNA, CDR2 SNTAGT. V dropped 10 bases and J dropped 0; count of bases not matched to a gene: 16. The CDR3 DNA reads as TGTGCCACCACCGCGGGACAGGTAGTCGCTTTGAACACTGAAGCTTTCTTT. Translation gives CATTAGQVVALNTEAFF.

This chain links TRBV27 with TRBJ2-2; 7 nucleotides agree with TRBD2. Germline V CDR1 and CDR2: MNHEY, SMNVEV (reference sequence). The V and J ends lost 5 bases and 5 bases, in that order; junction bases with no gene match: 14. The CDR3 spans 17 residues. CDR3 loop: CASSPLGLAAYTGELFF. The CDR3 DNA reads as TGTGCCAGCAGTCCCCTGGGGCTAGCGGCGTATACCGGGGAGCTGTTTTTT.

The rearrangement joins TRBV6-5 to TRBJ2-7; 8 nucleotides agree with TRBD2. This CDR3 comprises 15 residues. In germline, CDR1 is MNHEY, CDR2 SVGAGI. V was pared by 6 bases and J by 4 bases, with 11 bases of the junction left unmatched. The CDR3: CASSPLGGGSYEQYF. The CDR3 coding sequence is TGTGCCAGCAGCCCCCTCGGGGGGGGGTCATACGAGCAGTACTTC.

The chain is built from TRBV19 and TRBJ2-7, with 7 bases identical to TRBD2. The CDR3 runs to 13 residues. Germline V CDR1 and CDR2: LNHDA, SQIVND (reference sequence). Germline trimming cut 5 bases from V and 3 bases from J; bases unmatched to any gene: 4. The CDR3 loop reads CASSGGTNYEQYF. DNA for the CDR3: TGTGCCAGTAGTGGCGGGACTAACTACGAGCAGTACTTC.

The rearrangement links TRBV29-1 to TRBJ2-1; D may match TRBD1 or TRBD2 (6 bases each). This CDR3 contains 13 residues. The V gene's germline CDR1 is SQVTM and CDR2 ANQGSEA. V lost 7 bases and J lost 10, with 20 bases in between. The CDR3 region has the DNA TGCAGCGCCCACCCCCGGGGGCATGGGGAGCAGTTCTTC. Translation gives CSAHPRGHGEQFF.

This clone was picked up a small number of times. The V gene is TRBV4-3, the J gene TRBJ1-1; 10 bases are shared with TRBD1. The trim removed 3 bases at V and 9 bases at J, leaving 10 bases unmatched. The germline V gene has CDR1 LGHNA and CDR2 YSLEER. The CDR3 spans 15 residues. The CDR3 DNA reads TGCGCCAGCAGCCAGACGTCCGGGACAGGGGACAAAGCTTTCTTT. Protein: CASSQTSGTGDKAFF.

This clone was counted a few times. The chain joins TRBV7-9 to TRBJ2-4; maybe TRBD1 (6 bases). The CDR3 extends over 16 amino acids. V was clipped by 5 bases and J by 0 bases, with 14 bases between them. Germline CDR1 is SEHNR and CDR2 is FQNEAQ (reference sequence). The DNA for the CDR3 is TGTGCCAGCAGCCCCCCCGAGGGACAAGCCAAAAACATTCAGTACTTC. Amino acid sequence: CASSPPEGQAKNIQYF. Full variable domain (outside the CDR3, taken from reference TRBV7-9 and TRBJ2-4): DTGVSQNPRHKITKRGQNVTFRCDPISEHNRLYWYRQTLGQGPEFLTYFQNEAQLEKSRLLSDRFSAERPKGSFSTLEIQRTEQGDSAMYLCASSPPEGQAKNIQYFGAGTRLSVL.

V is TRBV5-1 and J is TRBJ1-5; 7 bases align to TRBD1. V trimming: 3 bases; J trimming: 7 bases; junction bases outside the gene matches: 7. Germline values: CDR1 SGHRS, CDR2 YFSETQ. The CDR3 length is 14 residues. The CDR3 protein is CASSSSLGGQPQHF. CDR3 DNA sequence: TGCGCCAGCAGCTCCTCTCTAGGGGGCCAGCCCCAGCATTTT.

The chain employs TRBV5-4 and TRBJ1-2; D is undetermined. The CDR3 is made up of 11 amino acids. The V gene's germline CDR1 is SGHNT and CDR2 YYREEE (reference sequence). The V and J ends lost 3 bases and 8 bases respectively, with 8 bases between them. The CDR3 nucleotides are TGTGCCAGCAGCTACAGTGGGGGCTACACCTTC. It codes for CASSYSGGYTF.

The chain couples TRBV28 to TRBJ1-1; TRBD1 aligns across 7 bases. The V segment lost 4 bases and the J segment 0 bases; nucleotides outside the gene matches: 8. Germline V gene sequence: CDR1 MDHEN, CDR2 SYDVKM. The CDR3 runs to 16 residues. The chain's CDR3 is CASSSTGTALNTEAFF. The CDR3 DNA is TGTGCCAGCAGTTCAACCGGGACAGCTTTGAACACTGAAGCTTTCTTT.

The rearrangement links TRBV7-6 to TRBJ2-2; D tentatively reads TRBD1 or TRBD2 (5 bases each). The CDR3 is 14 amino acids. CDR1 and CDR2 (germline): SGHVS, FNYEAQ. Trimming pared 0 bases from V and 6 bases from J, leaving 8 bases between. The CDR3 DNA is TGTGCCAGCAGCTTAGCGGGGGTACCCGGGGAGCTGTTTTTT. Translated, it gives CASSLAGVPGELFF. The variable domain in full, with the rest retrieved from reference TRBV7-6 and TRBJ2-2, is GAGVSQSPRYKVTKRGQDVALRCDPISGHVSLYWYRQALGQGPEFLTYFNYEAQQDKSGLPNDRFSAERPEGSISTLTIQRTEQRDSAMYRCASSLAGVPGELFFGEGSRLTVL.

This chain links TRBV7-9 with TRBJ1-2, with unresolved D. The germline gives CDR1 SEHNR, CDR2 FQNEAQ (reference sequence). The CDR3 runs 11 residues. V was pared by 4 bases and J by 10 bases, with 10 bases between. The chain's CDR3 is CASSSPFPYTF. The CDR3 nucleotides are TGTGCCAGCAGCTCCCCTTTCCCCTACACCTTC.

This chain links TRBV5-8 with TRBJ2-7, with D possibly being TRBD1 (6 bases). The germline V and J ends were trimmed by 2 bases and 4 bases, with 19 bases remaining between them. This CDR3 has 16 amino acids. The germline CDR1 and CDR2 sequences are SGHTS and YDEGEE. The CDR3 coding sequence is TGTGCCAGCAGCTTTATCCGGGCAGGGGAAGGATACGAGCAGTACGTC. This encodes CASSFIRAGEGYEQYV.

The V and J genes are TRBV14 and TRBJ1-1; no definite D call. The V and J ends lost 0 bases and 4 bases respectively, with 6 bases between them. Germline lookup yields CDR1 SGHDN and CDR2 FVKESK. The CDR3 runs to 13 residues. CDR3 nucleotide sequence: TGTGCCAGCAGCCAAGATATTTTCACTGAAGCTTTCTTT. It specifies CASSQDIFTEAFF.

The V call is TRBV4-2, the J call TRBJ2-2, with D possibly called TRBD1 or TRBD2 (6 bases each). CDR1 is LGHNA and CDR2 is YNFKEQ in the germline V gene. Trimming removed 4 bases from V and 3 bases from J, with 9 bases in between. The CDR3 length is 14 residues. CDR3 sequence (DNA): TGTGCCAGCAGCCCAAGGGGGGACACCGGGGAGCTGTTTTTT. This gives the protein CASSPRGDTGELFF.

The CDR3 nucleotides are TGTGCCAGCAGCGGTTCGACAGGGGATCTATTTGGCTACACCTTC. It yields the protein CASSGSTGDLFGYTF. The genes are TRBV7-9 and TRBJ1-2; 8 nucleotides agree with TRBD1. The CDR3 is 15 residues long. J lost 7 bases, V lost 5 bases, and 12 bases had no gene match. Germline V lookup: CDR1 SEHNR, CDR2 FQNEAQ (reference sequence).

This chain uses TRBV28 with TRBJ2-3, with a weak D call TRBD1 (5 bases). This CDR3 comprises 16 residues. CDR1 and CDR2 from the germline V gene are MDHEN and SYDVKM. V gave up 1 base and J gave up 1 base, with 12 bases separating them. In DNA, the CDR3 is TGTGCCAGCAGTTTATATGGGGCACGAGGCACAGATACGCAGTATTTT. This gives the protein CASSLYGARGTDTQYF.